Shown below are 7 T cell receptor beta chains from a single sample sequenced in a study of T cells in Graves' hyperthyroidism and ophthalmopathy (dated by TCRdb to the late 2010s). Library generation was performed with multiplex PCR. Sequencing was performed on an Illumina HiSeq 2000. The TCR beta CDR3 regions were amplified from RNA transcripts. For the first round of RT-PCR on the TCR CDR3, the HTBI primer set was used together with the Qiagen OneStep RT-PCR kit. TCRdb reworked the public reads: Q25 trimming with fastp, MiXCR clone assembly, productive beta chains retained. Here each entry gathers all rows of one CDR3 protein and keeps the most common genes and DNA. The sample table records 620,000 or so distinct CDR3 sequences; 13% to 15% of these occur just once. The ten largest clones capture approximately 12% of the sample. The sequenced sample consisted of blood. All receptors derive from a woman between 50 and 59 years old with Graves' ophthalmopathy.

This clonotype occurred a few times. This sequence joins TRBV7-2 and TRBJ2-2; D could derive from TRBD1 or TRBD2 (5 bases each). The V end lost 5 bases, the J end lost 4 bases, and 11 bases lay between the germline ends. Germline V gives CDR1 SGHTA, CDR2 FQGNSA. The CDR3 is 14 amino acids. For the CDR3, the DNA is TGTGCCAGCAGCGTCCTAGGGACCACCGGGGAGCTGTTTTTT. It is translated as CASSVLGTTGELFF.

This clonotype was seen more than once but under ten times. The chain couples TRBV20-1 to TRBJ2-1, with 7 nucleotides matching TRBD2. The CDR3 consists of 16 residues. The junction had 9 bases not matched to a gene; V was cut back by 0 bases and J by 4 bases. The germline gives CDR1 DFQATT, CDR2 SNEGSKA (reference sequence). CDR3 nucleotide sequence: TGCAGTGCTAGAGATGATTTAAGCGGGGAATACAATGAGCAGTTCTTC. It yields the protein CSARDDLSGEYNEQFF.

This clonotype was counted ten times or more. CDR3 DNA sequence: TGTGCCAGCAGTATATACTATGGCTACACCTTC. It yields the protein CASSIYYGYTF. This chain connects TRBV28 to TRBJ1-2, with unresolved D. V shed 5 bases and J shed 3 bases, with 4 bases lying between them. This CDR3 has 11 residues. The V gene's germline CDR1 is MDHEN and CDR2 SYDVKM.

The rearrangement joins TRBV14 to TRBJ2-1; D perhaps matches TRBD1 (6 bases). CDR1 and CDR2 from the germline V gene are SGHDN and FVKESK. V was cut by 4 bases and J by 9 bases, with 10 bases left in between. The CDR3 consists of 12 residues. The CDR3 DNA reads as TGTGCCAGCAGCCCCACAGGGATTGAGCAGTTCTTC. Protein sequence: CASSPTGIEQFF.

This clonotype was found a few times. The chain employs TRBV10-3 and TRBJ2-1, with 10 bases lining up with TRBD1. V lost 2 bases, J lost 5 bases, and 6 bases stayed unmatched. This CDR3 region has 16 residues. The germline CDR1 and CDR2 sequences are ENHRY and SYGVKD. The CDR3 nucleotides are TGTGCCATCAGTGAGGCGGGACAGGGGAACAACAATGAGCAGTTCTTC. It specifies CAISEAGQGNNNEQFF.

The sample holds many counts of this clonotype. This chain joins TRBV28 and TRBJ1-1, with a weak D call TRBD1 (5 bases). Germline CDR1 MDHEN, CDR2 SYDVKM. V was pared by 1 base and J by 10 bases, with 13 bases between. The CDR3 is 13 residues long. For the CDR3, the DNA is TGTGCCAGCAGTTTATTGGGGGGGATCGGAGCTTTCTTT. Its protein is CASSLLGGIGAFF. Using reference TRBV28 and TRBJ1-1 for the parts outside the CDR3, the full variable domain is DVKVTQSSRYLVKRTGEKVFLECVQDMDHENMFWYRQDPGLGLRLIYFSYDVKMKEKGDIPEGYSVSREKKERFSLILESASTNQTSMYLCASSLLGGIGAFFGQGTRLTVV.

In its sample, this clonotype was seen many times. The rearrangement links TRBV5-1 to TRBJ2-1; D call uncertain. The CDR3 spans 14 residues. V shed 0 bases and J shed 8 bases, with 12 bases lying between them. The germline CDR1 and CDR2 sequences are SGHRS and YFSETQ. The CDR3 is CASSLALGRDEQFF. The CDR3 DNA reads TGCGCCAGCAGCTTGGCCCTGGGCCGGGATGAGCAGTTCTTC.